The entry below gives a single T cell receptor beta chain sequence along with its context. Its antigen is still unknown. These data originate in a study of shared clonotypes between healthy human individuals. Study overall: In total, the donors were a couple of women and three men aged 18 to 49. Study results and caveats: Around 5% was the fraction of naive CD4 clonotypes found shared across several donors. Clonotypes not shared had lower generation probabilities than those common to all four donors.

Method: immunoSEQ multiplex PCR; TCRdb's copy keeps in-frame clones and lacks some. Here the sample spans millions of clones, roughly 94% being singletons. The germline CDR1 and CDR2 sequences are SGHAT and FQNNGV. V was pared by 2 bases and J by 2 bases, with 5 bases of the junction left unmatched. The CDR3 has 17 residues. The TCR was taken from a young man in good health. The chain couples TRBV11-2 to TRBJ2-3; 12 bases are shared with TRBD2. Sequencing was done on a sample of naive CD4+ T cells sorted from blood. Specified subset: CD45RA+ positively selected. The CDR3 is CASSLRTSGGNTDTQYF. The DNA for the CDR3 is TGTGCCAGCAGCTTACGAACTAGCGGGGGGAACACAGATACGCAGTATTTT.